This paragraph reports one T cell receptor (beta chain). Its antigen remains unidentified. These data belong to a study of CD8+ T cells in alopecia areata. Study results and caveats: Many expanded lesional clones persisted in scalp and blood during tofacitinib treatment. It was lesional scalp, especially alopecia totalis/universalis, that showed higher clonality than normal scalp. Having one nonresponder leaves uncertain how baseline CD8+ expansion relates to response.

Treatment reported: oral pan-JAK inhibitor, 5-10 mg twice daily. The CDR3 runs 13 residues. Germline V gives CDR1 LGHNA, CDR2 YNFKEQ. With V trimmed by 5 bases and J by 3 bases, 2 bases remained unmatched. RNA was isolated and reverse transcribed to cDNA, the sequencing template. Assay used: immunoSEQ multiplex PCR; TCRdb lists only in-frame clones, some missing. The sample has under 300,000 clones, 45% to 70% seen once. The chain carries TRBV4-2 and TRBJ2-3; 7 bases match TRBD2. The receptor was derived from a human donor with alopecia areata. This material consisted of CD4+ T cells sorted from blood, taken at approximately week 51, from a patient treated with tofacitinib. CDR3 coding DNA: TGTGCCAGCAGCGAAGCGGGGACAGATACGCAGTATTTT. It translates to CASSEAGTDTQYF.